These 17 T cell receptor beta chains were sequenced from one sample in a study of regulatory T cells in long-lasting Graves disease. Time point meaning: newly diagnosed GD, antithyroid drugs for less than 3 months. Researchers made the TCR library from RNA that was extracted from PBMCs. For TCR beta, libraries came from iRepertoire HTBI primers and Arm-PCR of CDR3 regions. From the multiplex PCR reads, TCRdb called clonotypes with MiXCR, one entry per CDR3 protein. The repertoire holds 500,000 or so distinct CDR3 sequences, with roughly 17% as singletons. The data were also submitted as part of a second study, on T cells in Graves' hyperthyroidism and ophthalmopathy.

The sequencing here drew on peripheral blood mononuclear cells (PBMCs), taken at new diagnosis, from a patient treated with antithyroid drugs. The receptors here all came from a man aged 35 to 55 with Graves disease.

In nucleotides, the CDR3 is TGCAGTGCTACCACTAGTTATAGCGAGCAGTACTTC. It encodes CSATTSYSEQYF. The V and J genes are TRBV20-1 and TRBJ2-7; D is possibly TRBD2 (5 bases). CDR3 length: 12 amino acids. Trimming cost V 4 bases and J 6 bases, with 13 bases left between them. Germline CDR1 reads DFQATT; CDR2 reads SNEGSKA (reference sequence).

In nucleotides, the CDR3 is TGCGCCAGCAGCATCCGGGACCGAGTGAGCGAGCAGTACTTC. Protein sequence: CASSIRDRVSEQYF. This sequence joins TRBV5-1 and TRBJ2-7; possibly TRBD1 or TRBD2 for D (5 bases each). The CDR3 length is 14 residues. Trimming removed 4 bases at V and 6 bases at J, with 17 bases between. Germline CDR1 SGHRS, CDR2 YFSETQ. The entire variable domain, with the rest obtained from reference TRBV5-1 and TRBJ2-7, is as follows: KAGVTQTPRYLIKTRGQQVTLSCSPISGHRSVSWYQQTPGQGLQFLFEYFSETQRNKGNFPGRFSGRQFSNSRSEMNVSTLELGDSALYLCASSIRDRVSEQYFGPGTRLTVT.

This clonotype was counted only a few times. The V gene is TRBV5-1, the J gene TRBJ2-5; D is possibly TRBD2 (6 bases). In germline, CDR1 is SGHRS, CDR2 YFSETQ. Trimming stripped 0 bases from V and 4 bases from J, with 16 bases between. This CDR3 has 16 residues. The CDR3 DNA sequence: TGCGCCAGCAGCTTGGCTTCGGCGGAAGCGGGAGAGACCCAGTACTTC. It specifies CASSLASAEAGETQYF.

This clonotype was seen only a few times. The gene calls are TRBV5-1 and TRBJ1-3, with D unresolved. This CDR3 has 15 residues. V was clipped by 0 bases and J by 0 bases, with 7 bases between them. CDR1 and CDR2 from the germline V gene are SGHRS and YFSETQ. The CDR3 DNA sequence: TGCGCCAGCAGCTTGGACGGGTACTCTGGAAACACCATATATTTT. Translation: CASSLDGYSGNTIYF.

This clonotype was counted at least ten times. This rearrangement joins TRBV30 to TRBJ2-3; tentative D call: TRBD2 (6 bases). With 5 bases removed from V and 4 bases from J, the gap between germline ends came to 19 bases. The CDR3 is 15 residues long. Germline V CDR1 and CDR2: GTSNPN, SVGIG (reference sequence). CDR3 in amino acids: CAWAPGLGGADTQYF. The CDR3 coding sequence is TGTGCCTGGGCCCCCGGGTTGGGAGGCGCAGATACGCAGTATTTT. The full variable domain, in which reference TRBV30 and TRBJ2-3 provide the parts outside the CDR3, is SQTIHQWPATLVQPVGSPLSLECTVEGTSNPNLYWYRQAAGRGLQLLFYSVGIGQISSEVPQNLSASRPQDRQFILSSKKLLLSDSGFYLCAWAPGLGGADTQYFGPGTRLTVL.

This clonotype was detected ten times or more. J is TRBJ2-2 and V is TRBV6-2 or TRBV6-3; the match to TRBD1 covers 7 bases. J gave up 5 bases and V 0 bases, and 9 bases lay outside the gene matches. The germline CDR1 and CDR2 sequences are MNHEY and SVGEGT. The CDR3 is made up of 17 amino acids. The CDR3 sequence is CASSYSRPGGGTGELFF. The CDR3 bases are TGTGCCAGCAGTTACTCCCGACCAGGGGGTGGGACCGGGGAGCTGTTTTTT.

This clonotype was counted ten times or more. In DNA, the CDR3 is TGCGCCAGCAGCTTGGGGACAGACTACAATGAGCAGTTCTTC. Its translation is CASSLGTDYNEQFF. The chain uses TRBV5-1 and TRBJ2-1; a weak D match, TRBD1 (6 bases). The ends were cut back, 0 bases at V and 3 bases at J, with 7 bases in the middle. The length of the CDR3 is 14 residues. The germline gives CDR1 SGHRS, CDR2 YFSETQ.

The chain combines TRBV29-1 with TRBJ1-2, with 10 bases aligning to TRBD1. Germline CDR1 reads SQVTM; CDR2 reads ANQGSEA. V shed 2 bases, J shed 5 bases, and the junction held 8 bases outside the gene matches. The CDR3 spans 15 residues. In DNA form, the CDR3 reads TGCAGCGTTGAACTAGGACAGGGGGTATGGTATGGCTACACCTTC. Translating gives CSVELGQGVWYGYTF.

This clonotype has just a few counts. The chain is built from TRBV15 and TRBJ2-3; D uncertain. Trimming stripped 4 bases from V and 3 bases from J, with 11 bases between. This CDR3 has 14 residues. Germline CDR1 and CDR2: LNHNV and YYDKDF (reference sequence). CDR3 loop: CATSTRWWTDTQYF. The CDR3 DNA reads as TGTGCCACCAGCACCCGGTGGTGGACAGATACGCAGTATTTT.

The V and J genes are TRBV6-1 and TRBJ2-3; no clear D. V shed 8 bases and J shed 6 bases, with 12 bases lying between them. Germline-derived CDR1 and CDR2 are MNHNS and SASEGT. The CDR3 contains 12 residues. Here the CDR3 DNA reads TGTGCCAGCGGCTACCGTCGGGATACGCAGTATTTT. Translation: CASGYRRDTQYF.

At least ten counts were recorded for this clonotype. The CDR3 nucleotides are TGCAGTGCTAGAGATCGAGAGGGTAGGATCAAAAACATTCAGTACTTC. Residues: CSARDREGRIKNIQYF. The V and J genes are TRBV20-1 and TRBJ2-4; weak D call: TRBD2 (5 bases). The V gene lost 0 bases and the J gene lost 3 bases, with 15 bases spanning the gap. Germline values: CDR1 DFQATT, CDR2 SNEGSKA (reference sequence). The length of the CDR3 is 16 residues.

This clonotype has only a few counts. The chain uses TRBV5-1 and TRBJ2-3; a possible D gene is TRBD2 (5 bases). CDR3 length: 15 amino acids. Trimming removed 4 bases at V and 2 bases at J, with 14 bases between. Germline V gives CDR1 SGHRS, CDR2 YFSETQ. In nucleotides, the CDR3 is TGCGCCAGCAGCCAGGCCGTCGGGGTCACAGATACGCAGTATTTT. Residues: CASSQAVGVTDTQYF.

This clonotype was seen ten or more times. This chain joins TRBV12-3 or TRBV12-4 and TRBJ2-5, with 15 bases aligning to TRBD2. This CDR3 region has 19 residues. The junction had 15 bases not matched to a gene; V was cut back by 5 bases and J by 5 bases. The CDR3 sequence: CASSLRWTSGRAAVETQYF. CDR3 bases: TGTGCCAGCAGTCTACGCTGGACTAGCGGGAGGGCCGCGGTGGAGACCCAGTACTTC.

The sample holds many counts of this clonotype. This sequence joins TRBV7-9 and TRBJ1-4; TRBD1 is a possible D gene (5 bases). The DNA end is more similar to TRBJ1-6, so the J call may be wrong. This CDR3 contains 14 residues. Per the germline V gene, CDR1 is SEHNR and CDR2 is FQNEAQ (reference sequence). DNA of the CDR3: TGTGCCAGCAGCTCACCGACAGCTTCCTCACCCCTCCACTTT. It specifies CASSSPTASSPLHF.

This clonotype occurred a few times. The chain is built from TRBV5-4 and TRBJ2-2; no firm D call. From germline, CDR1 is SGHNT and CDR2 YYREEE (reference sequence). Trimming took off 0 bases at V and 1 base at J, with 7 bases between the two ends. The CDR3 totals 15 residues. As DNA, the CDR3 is TGTGCCAGCAGCTTGGGGCAGCAGAACACCGGGGAGCTGTTTTTT. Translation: CASSLGQQNTGELFF.

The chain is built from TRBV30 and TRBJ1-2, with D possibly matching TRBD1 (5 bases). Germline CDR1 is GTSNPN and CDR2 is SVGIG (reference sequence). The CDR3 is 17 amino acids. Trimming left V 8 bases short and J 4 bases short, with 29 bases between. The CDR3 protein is CARAGSAIPGRLYGYTF. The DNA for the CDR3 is TGTGCCCGGGCGGGTTCGGCAATACCGGGACGGCTCTATGGCTACACCTTC.

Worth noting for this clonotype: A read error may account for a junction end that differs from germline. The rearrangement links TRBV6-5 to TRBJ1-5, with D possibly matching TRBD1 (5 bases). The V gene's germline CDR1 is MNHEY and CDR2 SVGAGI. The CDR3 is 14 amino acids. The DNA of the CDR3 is TGTGCCAGCAGTTTAGGGGCCGTCAATCAGCCCCGGCATTTT. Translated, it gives CASSLGAVNQPRHF.